This is a list of T cell receptor beta chains from one sample in a study of blood T cell repertoires in COVID-19. Assay: immunoSEQ multiplex PCR; the TCRdb copy retains only in-frame clones and omits some. This sample has about 60,000 clones, with over 75% found just once. The sample taken for sequencing was peripheral blood. These receptor sequences come from a man aged 50-59 years with active COVID-19. CDR3s include the opening cysteine and the closing phenylalanine or tryptophan. The D gene is left open where the match is weak. Rows may omit the clone size; those that give it use once, few, many or a size class.

>TRBD2|TRBJ2-1|TRBV7-2|.
TGTGCCAGCAGCTTAAGCGGGGGGGCGAGGAATGAGCAGTTCTTC
CASSLSGGARNEQFF
>.|TRBJ2-7|TRBV12-3/TRBV12-4|.
TGTGCCAGCAGTTTGAGTCCCTACGAGCAGTACTTC
CASSLSPYEQYF
>TRBD1|TRBJ2-7|TRBV7-2|once
TGTGCCAGCAGCACTACCGGGACAGGGGGCTCTCGGCAGTACTTC
CASSTTGTGGSRQYF
>TRBD1|TRBJ2-1|TRBV7-9|once
TGTGCCAGCAGCTTAGGATTCGAAGGGGGCGATCAGTTCTTC
CASSLGFEGGDQFF
>TRBD2|TRBJ2-3|TRBV5-6|.
TGTGCCAGCAGCTTACGACTAGCAGGGAGCACAGATACGCAGTATTTT
CASSLRLAGSTDTQYF
>.|TRBJ1-4|TRBV6-6|.
TGTGCCAGCAGGGGGCTGAATGAAAAACTGTTTTTT
CASRGLNEKLFF
>.|TRBJ1-1|TRBV7-2|.
TGTGCCAGCAGCTTAGGGCGGGGGAGCCAAGCTTTCTTT
CASSLGRGSQAFF
>TRBD2|TRBJ2-2|TRBV5-4|few
TGTGCCAGCAGCTTGGTTAGCGGGGGAGCCGGGGAGCTGTTTTTT
CASSLVSGGAGELFF
>TRBD2|TRBJ2-7|TRBV11-2|.
TGTGCCAGCAGCCACGGGGGGGCAGGGTACGAGCAGTACTTC
CASSHGGAGYEQYF
>.|TRBJ2-7|TRBV14|.
TGTGCCAGCAGCCTACGGACAGAGCAGTACTTC
CASSLRTEQYF
>.|TRBJ2-1|TRBV20-1|.
TGCAGTGCTCACCAGGGTGAGCAGTTCTTC
CSAHQGEQFF
>.|TRBJ1-2|TRBV29-1|.
TGCAGCGTTGGGGAGGGTCGCTACACCTTC
CSVGEGRYTF
>.|TRBJ2-3|TRBV2|.
TGTGCCAGCAGTGTAGGCACAGATACGCAGTATTTT
CASSVGTDTQYF
>TRBD2|TRBJ2-2|TRBV19|.
TGTGCCAGTAGTATCGCGGGAGCGAACACCGGGGAGCTGTTTTTT
CASSIAGANTGELFF
>TRBD2|TRBJ2-5|TRBV7-2|.
TGTGCCAGCAGCTATCTAGCGGGGGCTGAGACCCAGTACTTC
CASSYLAGAETQYF
>.|TRBJ2-2|TRBV7-6|many
TGTGCCAGCAGCTTAGCGCTGTGGGAGAAAGAAACCGGGGAGCTGTTTTTT
CASSLALWEKETGELFF
>.|TRBJ1-3|TRBV6-5|once
TGTGCCAGCAGACCAGTCCTCTCTGGAAACACCATATATTTT
CASRPVLSGNTIYF
>TRBD1|TRBJ1-1|TRBV7-2|.
TGTGCCAGCAGCCCGTACAGGGGCACTGAAGCTTTCTTT
CASSPYRGTEAFF
>.|TRBJ1-6|TRBV7-6|.
TGTGCCAGCAGCTTAGAATTAGCGATCTCCAATTCACCCCTCCACTTT
CASSLELAISNSPLHF
>.|TRBJ1-1|TRBV9|.
TGTGCCAGCAGCCCCCGGACTGAAGCTTTCTTT
CASSPRTEAFF
>.|TRBJ1-1|TRBV6-5|.
TGTGCCAGCAGTCCCCGACAGGTGAACACTGAAGCTTTCTTT
CASSPRQVNTEAFF
>.|TRBJ2-7|TRBV6-5|.
TGTGCCAGCAGGGCCGGGATTCAGGCCTACGAGCAGTACTTC
CASRAGIQAYEQYF
>.|TRBJ1-5|TRBV5-1|.
TGCGCCAGCAGCGCACTGACAGGTGGCAATCAGCCCCAGCATTTT
CASSALTGGNQPQHF
>TRBD1|TRBJ1-5|TRBV5-1|.
TGCGCCAGCAGCCCTGGGACAGGAGCTAATCAGCCCCAGCATTTT
CASSPGTGANQPQHF
>TRBD1|TRBJ2-2|TRBV6-2/TRBV6-3|.
TGTGCCAGCAGTTTAACAGGGGTTGCTGGGGAGCTGTTTTTT
CASSLTGVAGELFF
>.|TRBJ1-1|TRBV19|.
TGTGCCAGTAGTGGTGGCCCCTGGCATGCTTTCTTT
CASSGGPWHAFF
>TRBD1|TRBJ2-3|TRBV19|once
TGTGCCAGTAGTACAGGGGGCGGCACAGATACGCAGTATTTT
CASSTGGGTDTQYF
>.|TRBJ2-7|TRBV6-2/TRBV6-3|.
TGTGCCAGCAGTTACGTAGACAGGCTCGGCGAGCAGTACTTC
CASSYVDRLGEQYF
>TRBD1|TRBJ2-3|TRBV7-2|.
TGTGCCAGCAGCGCCAGGGGGACAGGGTCGAGCGGCACAGATACGCAGTATTTT
CASSARGTGSSGTDTQYF
>TRBD1|TRBJ2-1|TRBV5-5|.
TGTGCCAGCAGCACCCGGGACAGGGGCTATGGTAATGAGCAGTTCTTC
CASSTRDRGYGNEQFF
>TRBD1|TRBJ1-4|TRBV11-2|.
TGTGCCAGCAGCTTACTCAGGGGGCAAGGGACTAATGAAAAACTGTTTTTT
CASSLLRGQGTNEKLFF
>.|TRBJ1-5|TRBV19|.
TGTGCCAGTAGTCCTATCTCCAATCAGCCCCAGCATTTT
CASSPISNQPQHF
>.|TRBJ2-5|TRBV5-1|.
TGCGCCAGCAGCTTGAGGGGTCCCCAAGAGACCCAGTACTTC
CASSLRGPQETQYF
>.|TRBJ2-2|TRBV30|.
TGTGCCTGGAGTGCCAACCGGGTCACCGGGGAGCTGTTTTTT
CAWSANRVTGELFF